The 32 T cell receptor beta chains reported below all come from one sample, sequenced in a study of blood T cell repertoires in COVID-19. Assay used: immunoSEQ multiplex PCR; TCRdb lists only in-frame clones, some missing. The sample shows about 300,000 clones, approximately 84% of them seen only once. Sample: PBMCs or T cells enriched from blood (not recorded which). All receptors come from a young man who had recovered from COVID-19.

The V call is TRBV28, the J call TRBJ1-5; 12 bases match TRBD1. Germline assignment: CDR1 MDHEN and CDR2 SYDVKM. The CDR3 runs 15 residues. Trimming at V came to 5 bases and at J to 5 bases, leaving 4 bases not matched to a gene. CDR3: CASSPGTGGDQPQHF. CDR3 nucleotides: TGTGCCAGCAGTCCCGGGACAGGGGGCGATCAGCCCCAGCATTTT.

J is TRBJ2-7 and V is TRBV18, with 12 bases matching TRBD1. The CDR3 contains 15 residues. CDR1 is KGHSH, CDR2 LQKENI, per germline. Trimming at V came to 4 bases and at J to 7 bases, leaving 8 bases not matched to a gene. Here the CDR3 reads CASSLRDRGPWEQYF. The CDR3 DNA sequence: TGTGCCAGCTCACTAAGGGACAGGGGGCCATGGGAGCAGTACTTC. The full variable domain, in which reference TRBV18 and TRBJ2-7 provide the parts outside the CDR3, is NAGVMQNPRHLVRRRGQEARLRCSPMKGHSHVYWYRQLPEEGLKFMVYLQKENIIDESGMPKERFSAEFPKEGPSILRIQQVVRGDSAAYFCASSLRDRGPWEQYFGPGTRLTVT.

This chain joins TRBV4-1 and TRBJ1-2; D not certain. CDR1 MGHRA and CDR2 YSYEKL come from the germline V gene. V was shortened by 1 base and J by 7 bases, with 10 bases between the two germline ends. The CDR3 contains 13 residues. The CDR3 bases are TGCGCCAGCAGCCAAGGTCTTGTCCCTGGCTACACCTTC. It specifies CASSQGLVPGYTF.

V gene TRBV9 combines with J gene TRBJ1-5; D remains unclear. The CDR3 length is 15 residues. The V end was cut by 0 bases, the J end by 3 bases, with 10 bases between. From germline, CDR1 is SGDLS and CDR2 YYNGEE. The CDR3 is CASSVGSQFNQPQHF. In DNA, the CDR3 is TGTGCCAGCAGCGTAGGGTCGCAGTTCAATCAGCCCCAGCATTTT.

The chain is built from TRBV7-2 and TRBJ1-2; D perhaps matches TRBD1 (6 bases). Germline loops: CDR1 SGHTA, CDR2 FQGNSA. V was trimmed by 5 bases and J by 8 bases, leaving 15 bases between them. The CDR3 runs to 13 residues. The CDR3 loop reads CASSPKNRAGYTF. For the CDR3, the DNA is TGTGCCAGCAGCCCCAAAAACAGGGCCGGCTACACCTTC.

CDR3 residues: CASSRRTSGSTDTQYF. The CDR3 nucleotides read TGTGCCAGCAGCCGACGGACTAGCGGGAGCACAGATACGCAGTATTTT. V usage is TRBV11-2 and J usage is TRBJ2-3, with 11 nucleotides matching TRBD2. This CDR3 region has 16 residues. Germline CDR1 reads SGHAT; CDR2 reads FQNNGV. Unmatched junction bases numbered 4, after V lost 5 bases and J lost 0 bases.

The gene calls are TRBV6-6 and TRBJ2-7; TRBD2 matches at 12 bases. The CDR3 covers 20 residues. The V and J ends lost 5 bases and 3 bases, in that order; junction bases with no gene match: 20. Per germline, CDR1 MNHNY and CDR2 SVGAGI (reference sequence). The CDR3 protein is CASSPTRLAGDERLFYEQYF. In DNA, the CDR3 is TGTGCCAGCAGTCCTACACGACTAGCGGGAGACGAAAGGCTATTCTACGAGCAGTACTTC.

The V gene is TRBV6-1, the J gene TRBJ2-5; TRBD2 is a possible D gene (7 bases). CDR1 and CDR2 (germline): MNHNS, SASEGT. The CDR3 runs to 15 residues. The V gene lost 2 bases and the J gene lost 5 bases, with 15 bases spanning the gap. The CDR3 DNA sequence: TGTGCCAGCAGTGAAATTCGGGGGGCCCAGGAGACCCAGTACTTC. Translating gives CASSEIRGAQETQYF.

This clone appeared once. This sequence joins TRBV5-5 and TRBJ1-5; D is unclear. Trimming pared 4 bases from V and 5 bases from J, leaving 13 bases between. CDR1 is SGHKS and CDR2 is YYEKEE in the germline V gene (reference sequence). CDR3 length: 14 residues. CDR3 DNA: TGTGCCAGCAGCCCCTTCCGGGGAGATCAGCCCCAGCATTTT. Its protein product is CASSPFRGDQPQHF.

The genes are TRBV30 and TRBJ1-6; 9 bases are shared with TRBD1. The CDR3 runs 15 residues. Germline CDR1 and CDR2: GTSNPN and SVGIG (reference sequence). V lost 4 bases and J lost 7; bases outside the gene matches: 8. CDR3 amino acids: CAWILGTGRNSPLHF. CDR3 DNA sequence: TGTGCCTGGATCCTCGGGACAGGGAGGAATTCACCCCTCCACTTT.

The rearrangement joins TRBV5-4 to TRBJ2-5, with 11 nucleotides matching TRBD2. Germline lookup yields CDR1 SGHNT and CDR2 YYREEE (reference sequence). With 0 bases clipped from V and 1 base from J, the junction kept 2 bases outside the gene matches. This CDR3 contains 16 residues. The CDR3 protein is CASSLALAGGQETQYF. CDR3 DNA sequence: TGTGCCAGCAGCTTGGCGCTAGCGGGGGGCCAAGAGACCCAGTACTTC.

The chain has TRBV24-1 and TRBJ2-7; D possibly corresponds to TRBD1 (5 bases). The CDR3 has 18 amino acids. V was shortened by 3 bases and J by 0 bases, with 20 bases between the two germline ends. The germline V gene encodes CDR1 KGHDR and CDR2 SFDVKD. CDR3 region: CATSDLFTSGRSSYEQYF. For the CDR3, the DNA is TGTGCCACCAGTGATCTCTTCACTTCAGGGCGGAGCTCCTACGAGCAGTACTTC.

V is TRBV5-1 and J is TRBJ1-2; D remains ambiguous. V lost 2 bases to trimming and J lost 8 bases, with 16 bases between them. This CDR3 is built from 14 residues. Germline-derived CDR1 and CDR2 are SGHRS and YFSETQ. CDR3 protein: CASSFEGSYQGYTF. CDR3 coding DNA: TGCGCCAGCAGCTTCGAGGGCAGCTATCAAGGCTACACCTTC.

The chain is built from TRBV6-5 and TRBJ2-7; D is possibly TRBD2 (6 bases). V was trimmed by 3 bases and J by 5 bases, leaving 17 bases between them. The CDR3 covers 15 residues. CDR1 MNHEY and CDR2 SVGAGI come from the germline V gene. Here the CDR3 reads CASSYGLAFLHEQYF. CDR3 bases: TGTGCCAGCAGTTATGGGCTAGCGTTTCTCCACGAGCAGTACTTC.

The CDR3 sequence is CASSSTDRFFNYGYTF. CDR3 nucleotides: TGTGCCAGCAGCTCAACCGACAGATTTTTTAACTATGGCTACACCTTC. This chain links TRBV5-6 with TRBJ1-2; tentative D call: TRBD1 (5 bases). Trimming took off 3 bases at V and 1 base at J, with 16 bases between the two ends. The length of the CDR3 is 16 residues. Germline-derived CDR1 and CDR2 are SGHDT and YYEEEE.

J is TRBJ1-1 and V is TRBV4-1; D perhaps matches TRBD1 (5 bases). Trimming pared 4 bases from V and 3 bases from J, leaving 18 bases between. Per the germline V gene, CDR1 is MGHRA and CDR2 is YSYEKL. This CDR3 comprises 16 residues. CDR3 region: CASSPRMGGVDTEAFF. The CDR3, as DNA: TGCGCCAGCAGCCCCCGAATGGGGGGGGTGGACACTGAAGCTTTCTTT.

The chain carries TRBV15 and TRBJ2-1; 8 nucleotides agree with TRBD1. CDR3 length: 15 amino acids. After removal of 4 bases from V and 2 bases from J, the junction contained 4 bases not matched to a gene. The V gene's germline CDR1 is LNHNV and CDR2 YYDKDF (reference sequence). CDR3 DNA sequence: TGTGCCACCAGCAAAGGGACAGGAACCTACAATGAGCAGTTCTTC. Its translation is CATSKGTGTYNEQFF.

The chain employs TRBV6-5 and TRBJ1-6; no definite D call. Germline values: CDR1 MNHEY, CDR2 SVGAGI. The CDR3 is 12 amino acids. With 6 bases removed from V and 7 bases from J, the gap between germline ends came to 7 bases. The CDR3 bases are TGTGCCAGCAGAGCCAGGAATTCACCCCTCCACTTT. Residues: CASRARNSPLHF.

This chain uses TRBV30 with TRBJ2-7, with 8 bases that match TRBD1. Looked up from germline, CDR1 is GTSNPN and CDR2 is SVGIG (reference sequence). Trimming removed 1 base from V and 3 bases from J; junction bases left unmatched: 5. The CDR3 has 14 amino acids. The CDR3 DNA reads TGTGCCTGGAGTGAAGGGACAGGTCTCTACGAGCAGTACTTC. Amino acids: CAWSEGTGLYEQYF.

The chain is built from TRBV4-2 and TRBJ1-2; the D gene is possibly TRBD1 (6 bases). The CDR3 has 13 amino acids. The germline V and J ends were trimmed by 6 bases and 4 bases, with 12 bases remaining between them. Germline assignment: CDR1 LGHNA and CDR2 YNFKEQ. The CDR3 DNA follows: TGTGCCAGCAGACCGACAGGAAGCTATGGCTACACCTTC. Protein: CASRPTGSYGYTF.

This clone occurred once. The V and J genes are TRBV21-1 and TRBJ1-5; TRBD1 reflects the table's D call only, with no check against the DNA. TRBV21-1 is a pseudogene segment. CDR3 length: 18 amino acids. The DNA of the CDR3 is TGTGCCAGCAGCAAACGTATACAGGGTAGGGATAGCAATCAGCCCCAGCATTTT. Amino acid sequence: CASSKRIQGRDSNQPQHF.

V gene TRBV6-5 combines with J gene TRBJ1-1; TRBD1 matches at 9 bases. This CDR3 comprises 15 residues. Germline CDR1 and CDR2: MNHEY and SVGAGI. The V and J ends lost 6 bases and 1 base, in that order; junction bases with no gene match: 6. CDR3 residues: CASREDRGPNTEAFF. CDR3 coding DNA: TGTGCCAGCAGGGAGGACAGGGGACCGAACACTGAAGCTTTCTTT.

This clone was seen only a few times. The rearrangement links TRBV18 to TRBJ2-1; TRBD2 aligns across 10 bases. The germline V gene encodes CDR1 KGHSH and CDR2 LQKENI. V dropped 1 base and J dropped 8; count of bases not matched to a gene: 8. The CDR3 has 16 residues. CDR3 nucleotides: TGTGCCAGCTCACCACTAAATAGCGGGAGGACGGATGAGCAGTTCTTC. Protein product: CASSPLNSGRTDEQFF. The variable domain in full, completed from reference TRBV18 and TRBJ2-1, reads NAGVMQNPRHLVRRRGQEARLRCSPMKGHSHVYWYRQLPEEGLKFMVYLQKENIIDESGMPKERFSAEFPKEGPSILRIQQVVRGDSAAYFCASSPLNSGRTDEQFFGPGTRLTVL.

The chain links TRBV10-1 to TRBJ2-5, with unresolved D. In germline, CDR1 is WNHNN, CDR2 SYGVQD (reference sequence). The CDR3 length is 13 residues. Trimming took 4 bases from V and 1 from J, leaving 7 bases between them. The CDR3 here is CASSGHLQETQYF. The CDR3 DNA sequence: TGCGCCAGCAGTGGACATCTCCAAGAGACCCAGTACTTC.

The CDR3 loop is CASSEHVPGGGGYTF. The CDR3 nucleotides are TGTGCCAGCAGTGAACACGTCCCCGGGGGTGGAGGCTACACCTTC. The V gene is TRBV25-1, the J gene TRBJ1-2; possibly TRBD1 for D (5 bases). V shed 2 bases and J shed 8 bases, with 18 bases lying between them. Looked up from germline, CDR1 is MGHDK and CDR2 is SYGVNS. This CDR3 region has 15 residues.

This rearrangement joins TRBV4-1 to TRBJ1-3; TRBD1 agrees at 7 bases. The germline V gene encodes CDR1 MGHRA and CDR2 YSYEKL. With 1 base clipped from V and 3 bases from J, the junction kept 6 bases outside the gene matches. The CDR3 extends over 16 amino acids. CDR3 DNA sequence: TGCGCCAGCAGCCAAGCGGGACAGCTAATTGGAAACACCATATATTTT. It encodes CASSQAGQLIGNTIYF.

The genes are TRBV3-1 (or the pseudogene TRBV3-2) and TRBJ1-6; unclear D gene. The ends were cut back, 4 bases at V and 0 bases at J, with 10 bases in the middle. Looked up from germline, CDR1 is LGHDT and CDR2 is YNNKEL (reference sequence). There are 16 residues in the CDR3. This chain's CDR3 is CASSLDGSSYNSPLHF. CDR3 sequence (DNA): TGTGCCAGCAGCCTGGACGGGAGCTCCTATAATTCACCCCTCCACTTT.

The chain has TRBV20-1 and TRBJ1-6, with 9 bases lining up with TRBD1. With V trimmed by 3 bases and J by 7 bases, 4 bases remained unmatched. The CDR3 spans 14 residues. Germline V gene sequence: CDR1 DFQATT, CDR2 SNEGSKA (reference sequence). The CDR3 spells CSASITGGNSPLHF. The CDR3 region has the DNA TGCAGTGCTAGTATCACAGGGGGCAATTCACCCCTCCACTTT.

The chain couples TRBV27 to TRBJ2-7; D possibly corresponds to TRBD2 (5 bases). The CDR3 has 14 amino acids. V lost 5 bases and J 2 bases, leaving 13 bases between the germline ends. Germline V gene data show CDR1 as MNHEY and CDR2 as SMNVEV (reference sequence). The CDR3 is CASSPFGEPYEQYF. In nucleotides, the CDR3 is TGTGCCAGCAGTCCCTTCGGGGAACCCTACGAGCAGTACTTC.

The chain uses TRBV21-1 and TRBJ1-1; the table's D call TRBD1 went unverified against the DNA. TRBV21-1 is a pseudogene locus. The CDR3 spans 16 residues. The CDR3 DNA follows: TGTGCCAGCAGCTTTCGGGACAGGGGGGTGAAAACTGAAGCTTTCTTT. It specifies CASSFRDRGVKTEAFF.

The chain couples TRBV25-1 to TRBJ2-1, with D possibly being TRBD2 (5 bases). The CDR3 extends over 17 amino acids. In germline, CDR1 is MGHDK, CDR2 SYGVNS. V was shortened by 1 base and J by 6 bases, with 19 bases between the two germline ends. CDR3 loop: CASSEWAGGPPSNEQFF. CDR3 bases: TGTGCCAGCAGTGAATGGGCCGGAGGCCCACCCTCCAATGAGCAGTTCTTC.

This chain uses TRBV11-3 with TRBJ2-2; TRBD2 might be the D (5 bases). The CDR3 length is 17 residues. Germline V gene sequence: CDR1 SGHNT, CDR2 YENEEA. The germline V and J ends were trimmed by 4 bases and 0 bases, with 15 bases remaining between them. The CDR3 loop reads CASSSRRGQTNTGELFF. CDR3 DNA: TGTGCCAGCAGCTCCCGTCGGGGTCAGACGAACACCGGGGAGCTGTTTTTT.